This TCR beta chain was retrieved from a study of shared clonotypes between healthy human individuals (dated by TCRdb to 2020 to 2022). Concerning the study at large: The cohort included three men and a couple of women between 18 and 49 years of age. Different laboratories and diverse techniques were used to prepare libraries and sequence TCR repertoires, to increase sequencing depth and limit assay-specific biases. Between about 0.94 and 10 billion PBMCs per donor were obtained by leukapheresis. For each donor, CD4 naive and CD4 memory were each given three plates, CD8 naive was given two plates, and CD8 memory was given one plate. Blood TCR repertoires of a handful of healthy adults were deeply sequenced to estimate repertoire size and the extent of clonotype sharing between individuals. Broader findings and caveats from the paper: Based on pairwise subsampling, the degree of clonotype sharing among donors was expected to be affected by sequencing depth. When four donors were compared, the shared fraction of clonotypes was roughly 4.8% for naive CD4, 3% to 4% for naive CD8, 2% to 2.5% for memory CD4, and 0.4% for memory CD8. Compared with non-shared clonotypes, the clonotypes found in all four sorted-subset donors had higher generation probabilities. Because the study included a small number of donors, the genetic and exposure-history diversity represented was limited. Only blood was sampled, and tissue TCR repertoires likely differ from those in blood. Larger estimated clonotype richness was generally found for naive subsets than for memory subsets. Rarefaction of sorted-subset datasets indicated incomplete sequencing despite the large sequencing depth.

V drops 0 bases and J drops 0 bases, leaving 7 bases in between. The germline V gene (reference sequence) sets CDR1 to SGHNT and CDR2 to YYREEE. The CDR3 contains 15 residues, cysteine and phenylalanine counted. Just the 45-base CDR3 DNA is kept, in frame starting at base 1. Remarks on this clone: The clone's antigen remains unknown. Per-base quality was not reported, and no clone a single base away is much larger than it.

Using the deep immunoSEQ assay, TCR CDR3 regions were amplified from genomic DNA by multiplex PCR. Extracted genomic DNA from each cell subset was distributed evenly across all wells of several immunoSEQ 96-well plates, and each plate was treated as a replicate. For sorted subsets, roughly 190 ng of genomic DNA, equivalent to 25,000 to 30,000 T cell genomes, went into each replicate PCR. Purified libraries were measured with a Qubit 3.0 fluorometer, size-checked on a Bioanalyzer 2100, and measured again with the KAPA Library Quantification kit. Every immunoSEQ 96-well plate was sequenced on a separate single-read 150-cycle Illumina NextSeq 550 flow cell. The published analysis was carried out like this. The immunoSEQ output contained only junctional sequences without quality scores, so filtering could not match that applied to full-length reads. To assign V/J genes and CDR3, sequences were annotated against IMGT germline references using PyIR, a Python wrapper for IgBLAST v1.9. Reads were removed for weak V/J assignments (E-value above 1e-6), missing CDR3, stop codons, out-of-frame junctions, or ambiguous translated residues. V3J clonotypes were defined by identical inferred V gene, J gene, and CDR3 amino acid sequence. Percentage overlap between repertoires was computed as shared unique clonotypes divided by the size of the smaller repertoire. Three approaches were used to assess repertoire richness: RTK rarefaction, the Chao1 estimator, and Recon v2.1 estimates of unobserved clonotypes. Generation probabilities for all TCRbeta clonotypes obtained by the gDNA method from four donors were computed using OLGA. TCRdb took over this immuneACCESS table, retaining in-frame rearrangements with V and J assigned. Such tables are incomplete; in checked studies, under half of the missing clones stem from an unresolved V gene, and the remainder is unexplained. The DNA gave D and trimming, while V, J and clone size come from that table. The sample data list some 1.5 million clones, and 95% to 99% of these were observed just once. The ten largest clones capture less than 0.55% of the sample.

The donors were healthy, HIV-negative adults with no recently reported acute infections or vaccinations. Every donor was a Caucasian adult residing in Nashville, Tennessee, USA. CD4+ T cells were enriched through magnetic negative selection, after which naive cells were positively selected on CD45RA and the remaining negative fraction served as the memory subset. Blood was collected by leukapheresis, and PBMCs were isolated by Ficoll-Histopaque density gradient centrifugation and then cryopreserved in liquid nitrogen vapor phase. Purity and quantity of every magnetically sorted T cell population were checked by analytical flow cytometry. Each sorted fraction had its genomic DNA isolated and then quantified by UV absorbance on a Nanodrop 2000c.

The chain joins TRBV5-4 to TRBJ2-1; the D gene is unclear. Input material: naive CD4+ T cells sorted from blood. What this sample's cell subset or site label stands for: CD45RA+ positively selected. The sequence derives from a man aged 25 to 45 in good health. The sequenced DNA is TGTGCCAGCAGCTTGGAGATAAGCTCCTACAATGAGCAGTTCTTC. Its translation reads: CASSLEISSYNEQFF.